This entry describes one T cell receptor beta chain. The antigen remains unidentified. This sample is drawn from a study of cytomegalovirus exposure and HLA in healthy donors. Study outcomes and limitations: Donor immune exposure was known only as CMV serostatus. In a later analysis, an Asian-associated ancestry cluster reportedly showed fewer N-insertions than the roughly 690-donor mean. Later work showed greater clonal expansion in HLA-associated TCR beta chains than in equally common others.

The ends lost 5 bases at V and 2 bases at J; junction bases unmatched: 9. The V gene's germline CDR1 is SNHLY and CDR2 FYNNEI. This CDR3 is 16 amino acids long. Primers: 60 Vbeta forward and 13 Jbeta reverse. Clones were read by immunoSEQ multiplex PCR, and TCRdb kept only the in-frame ones, dropping some. The sample yields about 140,000 clones, approximately 70% seen once. This sequence was found in a woman aged 40 to 50 in good health and CMV-seronegative. The sample comprised PBMCs. The chain uses TRBV2 and TRBJ1-1; 9 bases match TRBD1. CDR3 in amino acids: CASSYTLDRGNTEAFF. The CDR3 nucleotides read TGTGCCAGCAGTTACACCTTGGACAGGGGTAACACTGAAGCTTTCTTT. Combining the CDR3 with reference TRBV2 and TRBJ1-1 gives the whole variable domain EPEVTQTPSHQVTQMGQEVILRCVPISNHLYFYWYRQILGQKVEFLVSFYNNEISEKSEIFDDQFSVERPDGSNFTLKIRSTKLEDSAMYFCASSYTLDRGNTEAFFGQGTRLTVV.